Listed below are T cell receptor beta chains from one sample, sequenced in a study of early T cells in non-severe SARS-CoV-2 infection. One entry per CDR3 protein, called by TCRdb with MiXCR from the 5' RACE reads. This sample has around 65,000 distinct CDR3 sequences, with over 10% found just once. This specimen was whole blood, taken at baseline. Receptors originate from an adult who was a healthcare worker with PCR-confirmed SARS-CoV-2 infection or an uninfected control (not recorded which). CDR3s include the opening cysteine and the closing phenylalanine or tryptophan. D genes are given only for firm matches. The size of a clone is reported for some rows only, either as once, few or many, or as a class for expanded clones.

d_call clone_size j_call v_call cdr3_aa cdr3_nt
- - TRBJ2-2 TRBV14 CASSQVGPDTGELFF TGTGCCAGCAGCCAAGTGGGTCCCGACACCGGGGAGCTGTTTTTT
- few TRBJ1-4 TRBV7-9 CASSLVGEKLFF TGTGCCAGCAGCTTAGTGGGTGAAAAACTGTTTTTT
TRBD2 - TRBJ2-7 TRBV4-2 CASSQNSGGSYEQYF TGTGCCAGCAGCCAAAACAGCGGGGGGTCCTACGAGCAGTACTTC
- - TRBJ2-2 TRBV15 CATSRDILSTGELFF TGTGCCACCAGCAGAGATATCTTGAGCACCGGGGAGCTGTTTTTT
- few TRBJ2-7 TRBV6-5 CASTTWGGSSYEQYF TGTGCCAGCACCACGTGGGGCGGCAGCTCCTACGAGCAGTACTTC
TRBD1 many TRBJ2-5 TRBV4-3 CASSQGDRGLPGLKKETQYF TGCGCCAGCAGCCAGGGGGACAGGGGGTTACCGGGACTCAAAAAAGAGACCCAGTACTTC
TRBD1 - TRBJ2-1 TRBV25-1 CASSGARDSDKQFF TGTGCCAGCAGTGGGGCACGGGACAGCGATAAGCAGTTCTTC
- - TRBJ2-7 TRBV28 CASSLRVGQNYEQYF TGTGCCAGCAGTTTGAGGGTGGGCCAAAACTACGAGCAGTACTTC
- few TRBJ2-1 TRBV5-1 CASSLDGSSYNEQFF TGCGCCAGCAGCTTGGACGGAAGCTCCTACAATGAGCAGTTCTTC
- many TRBJ1-1 TRBV7-9 CASSTEVNTEAFF TGTGCCAGCAGCACGGAGGTGAACACTGAAGCTTTCTTT
TRBD2 many TRBJ2-2 TRBV2 CASSAFSGVVTGELFF TGTGCCAGCAGTGCATTTAGCGGGGTGGTCACCGGGGAGCTGTTTTTT
- - TRBJ1-4 TRBV18 CASSPAHRPSEKLFF TGTGCCAGCTCACCTGCTCATCGCCCTAGCGAAAAACTGTTTTTT
TRBD1 - TRBJ1-2 TRBV9 CASSTLGTGLSGYTF TGTGCCAGCAGCACCCTCGGGACAGGGCTCTCTGGCTACACCTTC
TRBD2 - TRBJ2-5 TRBV6-5 CASSYGGVDQETQYF TGTGCCAGCAGTTACGGGGGGGTGGACCAAGAGACCCAGTACTTC
- many TRBJ2-1 TRBV4-3 CASSQDRLSDEQFF TGCGCCAGCAGCCAAGATCGGCTTTCGGATGAGCAGTTCTTC
- - TRBJ2-2 TRBV7-8 CASSLTGPTTGELFF TGTGCCAGCAGCTTAACCGGGCCGACCACCGGGGAGCTGTTTTTT
- - TRBJ2-3 TRBV13 CASSLKDRGTDTQYF TGTGCCAGCAGCCTCAAGGACAGAGGCACAGATACGCAGTATTTT
TRBD1 - TRBJ1-1 TRBV11-2 CASSLQTGVNTEAFF TGTGCCAGCAGCTTACAGACAGGGGTGAACACTGAAGCTTTCTTT
- few TRBJ2-5 TRBV29-1 CSVEAPLTQYF TGCAGCGTTGAAGCCCCTCTGACCCAGTACTTC
TRBD1 few TRBJ2-2 TRBV6-2/TRBV6-3 CAIGQGAAGELFF TGTGCCATCGGACAGGGGGCGGCCGGGGAGCTGTTTTTT
TRBD2 many TRBJ2-1 TRBV20-1 CSARDREAYNEQFF TGCAGTGCTAGAGATCGGGAGGCCTACAATGAGCAGTTCTTC
- - TRBJ2-7 TRBV5-1 CASSLAYSAYEQYF TGCGCCAGCAGCTTGGCTTACAGCGCGTACGAGCAGTACTTC
TRBD1 many TRBJ2-1 TRBV24-1 CATSDPTGVVDEQFF TGTGCCACCAGTGACCCGACAGGGGTAGTTGATGAGCAGTTCTTC
- few TRBJ2-7 TRBV7-9 CASSLGALYEQYF TGTGCCAGCAGCTTAGGGGCCCTCTACGAGCAGTACTTC
- - TRBJ2-7 TRBV6-2/TRBV6-3 CASSFQVAFEQYF TGTGCCAGCAGTTTCCAAGTTGCCTTCGAGCAGTACTTC
- few TRBJ2-1 TRBV4-3 CASSQDLSSSYNEQFF TGCGCCAGCAGCCAAGATCTATCGAGCTCCTACAATGAGCAGTTCTTC
- - TRBJ2-5 TRBV4-3 CASSQEGPRVWETQYF TGCGCCAGCAGCCAAGAAGGACCTCGGGTTTGGGAGACCCAGTACTTC
TRBD1 many TRBJ1-1 TRBV6-5 CASRSRQGNTEAFF TGTGCCAGCAGGTCTAGACAGGGGAACACTGAAGCTTTCTTT
- few TRBJ2-7 TRBV28 CASSLLQGTYEQYF TGTGCCAGCAGTTTACTACAGGGCACTTACGAGCAGTACTTC
- - TRBJ1-6 TRBV7-4 CASFSETSPLHF TGTGCCAGCTTTTCGGAAACCTCACCCCTCCACTTT
- few TRBJ1-3 TRBV28 CASSYLSYEGRKSRGNTIYF TGTGCCAGCAGTTATTTGTCCTACGAAGGGCGCAAGTCGCGGGGAAACACCATATATTTT
- - TRBJ2-3 TRBV10-3 CAISESSGEADTQYF TGTGCCATCAGTGAGTCGTCGGGGGAGGCAGATACGCAGTATTTT
- - TRBJ2-5 TRBV10-3 CAISESTPQSQETQYF TGTGCCATCAGTGAGTCGACTCCCCAGTCCCAAGAGACCCAGTACTTC
TRBD1 - TRBJ1-1 TRBV7-8 CASSLERGQVNTEAFF TGTGCCAGCAGCTTAGAGCGGGGACAGGTAAACACTGAAGCTTTCTTT
- few TRBJ2-7 TRBV14 CASSQTRISYEQYF TGTGCCAGCAGCCAAACCAGAATCTCCTACGAGCAGTACTTC
- many TRBJ2-5 TRBV4-3 CASSQDRGSETQYF TGCGCCAGCAGCCAAGATCGTGGGTCGGAGACCCAGTACTTC
TRBD1 - TRBJ1-1 TRBV6-5 CASSTGVAPNTEAFF TGTGCCAGCAGTACAGGGGTAGCCCCGAACACTGAAGCTTTCTTT
- many TRBJ2-4 TRBV6-1 CASSEAGEVDIQYF TGTGCCAGCAGTGAAGCAGGGGAGGTGGACATTCAGTACTTC
- many TRBJ2-7 TRBV27 CASSWRGGHIYTYEQYF TGTGCCAGCAGTTGGAGGGGGGGACACATTTATACCTACGAGCAGTACTTC
- many TRBJ1-5 TRBV10-3 CAISVGQRQPQHF TGTGCCATCAGTGTAGGGCAACGGCAGCCCCAGCATTTT
- few TRBJ2-3 TRBV30 CAWSKGGGDTQYF TGTGCCTGGAGTAAGGGGGGAGGAGATACGCAGTATTTT
- few TRBJ2-5 TRBV7-6 CASSQSPQETQYF TGTGCCAGCAGCCAGTCCCCTCAAGAGACCCAGTACTTC
- many TRBJ2-6 TRBV3-1 CASSHLQASHSGANVLTF TGTGCCAGCAGCCACCTGCAGGCCTCTCACTCTGGGGCCAACGTCCTGACTTTC
TRBD2 - TRBJ2-2 TRBV29-1 CSGGTSGSRTGELFF TGCAGCGGCGGGACTAGCGGGAGTCGGACCGGGGAGCTGTTTTTT
- many TRBJ2-6 TRBV24-1 CATSRASGANVLTF TGTGCCACCAGCAGGGCCTCTGGGGCCAACGTCCTGACTTTC
TRBD1 few TRBJ2-1 TRBV24-1 CATGMTGAGNNEQFF TGTGCCACTGGAATGACAGGGGCCGGGAACAATGAGCAGTTCTTC
- - TRBJ1-2 TRBV19 CASSRGQPTLGYTF TGTGCCAGTAGTCGAGGTCAGCCCACACTTGGCTACACCTTC
- few TRBJ1-6 TRBV6-2/TRBV6-3 CASKGRSSYNSPLHF TGTGCCAGCAAGGGGAGGAGCTCCTATAATTCACCCCTCCACTTT
TRBD1 many TRBJ1-4 TRBV19 CASSILQGARSEKLFF TGTGCCAGTAGTATTTTACAGGGGGCGCGCAGTGAAAAACTGTTTTTT
- - TRBJ1-4 TRBV24-1 CATSDPQSRKLFF TGTGCCACCAGTGACCCGCAGTCTAGAAAACTGTTTTTT
- - TRBJ2-5 TRBV15 CVTSREYSGQETQYF TGTGTCACCAGCAGAGAGTATAGCGGACAAGAGACCCAGTACTTC
TRBD2 few TRBJ2-7 TRBV6-2/TRBV6-3 CASSWTTVAGGPDEQYF TGTGCCAGCAGTTGGACAACGGTAGCGGGGGGGCCGGACGAGCAGTACTTC
TRBD2 - TRBJ2-5 TRBV7-9 CASSPGTSGQETQYF TGTGCCAGCAGCCCCGGGACTAGCGGTCAAGAGACCCAGTACTTC
TRBD1 few TRBJ2-7 TRBV5-1 CASSLDGTGPYEQYF TGCGCCAGCAGCTTGGACGGGACAGGGCCCTACGAGCAGTACTTC
TRBD1 many TRBJ2-7 TRBV11-2 CASSAALRDREYEQYF TGTGCCAGCAGCGCTGCTCTCCGGGACAGGGAGTACGAGCAGTACTTC
TRBD2 few TRBJ2-1 TRBV19 CATGLAGVNEQFF TGTGCCACGGGACTAGCGGGAGTGAATGAGCAGTTCTTC
TRBD2 - TRBJ2-7 TRBV5-4 CASSAGLAREQYF TGTGCCAGCAGCGCCGGACTAGCGCGTGAGCAGTACTTC
- few TRBJ2-7 TRBV29-1 CSVEGLSYEQYF TGCAGCGTTGAGGGGCTCTCCTACGAGCAGTACTTC
TRBD1 - TRBJ2-7 TRBV20-1 CSAGTDPTYEQYF TGCAGTGCTGGGACAGACCCTACCTACGAGCAGTACTTC